This TCR beta chain was captured by sequencing in a study of graft-versus-host responses after intestinal transplantation. CDR1 and CDR2 (germline): ENHRY, SYGVKD. This CDR3 comprises 14 residues. The J segment lost 5 bases and the V segment lost 2 bases, leaving 2 bases of the junction unmatched. Concerning this clone: The antigen remains undetermined.

This table comes from immunoSEQ multiplex PCR, and its TCRdb copy is limited to in-frame clones, with some not included. The sample consists of about 88,000 clones, more than 85% of them appearing once. The TCR sequence derives from a human donor who was the organ donor for an intestinal transplant. This sample comprised unstimulated CD4+ T cells sorted from spleen or lymph node cells, obtained before transplant. The chain has TRBV10-3 and TRBJ2-1, with TRBD2 matching 8 bases. CDR3 DNA: TGTGCCATCAGTGAGCGGGGGGGCCACAATGAGCAGTTCTTC. Encoded protein: CAISERGGHNEQFF.